These 29 T cell receptor beta chains originate from one sample sequenced in a study of post-analysis software for immune sequencing data. No cognate antigen is known for these TCRs. The TCR beta cDNA libraries carried unique molecular identifiers. TCRdb reprocessed the PCR reads via MiXCR and lists one record per CDR3 protein. The sample carries fewer than 850,000 distinct CDR3 sequences, roughly 27% recorded once. Study-wide results and limits: Roughly five TRBV segments were significantly more frequent in patients than in controls. TRBV5-6, TRBV5-1 and TRBV20-1 were among these segments.

Sequencing used blood. The receptors were gathered from a girl aged 5-17 years with multiple sclerosis.

This clonotype was observed a handful of times. CDR3 nucleotides: TGCGCCAGCAGCCAAGATCTGTGGGGTACCTACGAGCAGTACTTC. Amino acid sequence: CASSQDLWGTYEQYF. The V gene is TRBV4-3, the J gene TRBJ2-7, with D unresolved. The CDR3 is 15 amino acids. The germline V gene has CDR1 LGHNA and CDR2 YSLEER. Trimming shortened V by 0 bases and J by 2 bases, and 11 bases separated the two germline ends.

This chain connects TRBV7-9 to TRBJ1-4; D gene ambiguous. Germline CDR1 and CDR2: SEHNR and FQNEAQ (reference sequence). Trimming pared 6 bases from V and 8 bases from J, leaving 13 bases between. The CDR3 is 13 amino acids. The DNA for the CDR3 is TGTGCCAGCAGAACAGCCGGGTCAGAAAAACTGTTTTTT. It encodes CASRTAGSEKLFF. The complete variable domain, with remaining parts taken from reference TRBV7-9 and TRBJ1-4, reads DTGVSQNPRHKITKRGQNVTFRCDPISEHNRLYWYRQTLGQGPEFLTYFQNEAQLEKSRLLSDRFSAERPKGSFSTLEIQRTEQGDSAMYLCASRTAGSEKLFFGSGTQLSVL.

This clonotype has only one observation. The chain couples TRBV6-2 or TRBV6-3 to TRBJ1-1, with 7 bases that match TRBD1. Germline V gives CDR1 MNHEY, CDR2 SVGEGT. V lost 6 bases and J lost 1; bases outside the gene matches: 14. The CDR3 totals 17 residues. CDR3 amino acids: CASSRLPGQFTNTEAFF. As DNA, the CDR3 is TGTGCCAGCAGCCGGCTTCCGGGACAGTTTACGAACACTGAAGCTTTCTTT.

This chain links TRBV7-9 with TRBJ2-1; D possibly corresponds to TRBD2 (6 bases). This CDR3 is built from 14 residues. CDR1 SEHNR and CDR2 FQNEAQ come from the germline V gene (reference sequence). Trimming removed 5 bases at V and 10 bases at J, with 18 bases between. CDR3 DNA: TGTGCCAGCAGCCCACCCGGAGGGAGACTAGAGCAGTTCTTC. This codes for CASSPPGGRLEQFF.

This clonotype has only a few counts. The V and J genes are TRBV5-1 and TRBJ1-2, with D possibly matching TRBD1 (6 bases). The CDR3 is 14 residues long. The ends were cut back, 2 bases at V and 7 bases at J, with 15 bases in the middle. Germline V gene data show CDR1 as SGHRS and CDR2 as YFSETQ. The CDR3 bases are TGCGCCAGCAGCTTACAGGGAGCCCCGAGTGGCTACACCTTC. The encoded protein is CASSLQGAPSGYTF. The full variable domain, rest sourced from reference TRBV5-1 and TRBJ1-2, is KAGVTQTPRYLIKTRGQQVTLSCSPISGHRSVSWYQQTPGQGLQFLFEYFSETQRNKGNFPGRFSGRQFSNSRSEMNVSTLELGDSALYLCASSLQGAPSGYTFGSGTRLTVV.

DNA of the CDR3: TGTGCCAGCAGCGTAGTCCTTAAAGGAGGTACGCAGTATTTT. Amino acids: CASSVVLKGGTQYF. This chain connects TRBV9 to TRBJ2-3; D is perhaps TRBD2 (5 bases). The length of the CDR3 is 14 residues. CDR1 is SGDLS, CDR2 YYNGEE, per germline. With 0 bases removed from V and 8 bases from J, the gap between germline ends came to 13 bases.

Regarding this clonotype: Germline is not matched at one junction end, which may reflect a read error. The CDR3, as DNA: TGTGCCGGCAGATCATTAGGGAGGGAGCAGTACTTC. Translated: CAGRSLGREQYF. V usage is TRBV7-2 and J usage is TRBJ2-5; 7 positions match TRBD2. This CDR3 contains 12 residues. Germline-derived CDR1 and CDR2 are SGHTA and FQGNSA.

For the CDR3, the DNA is TGTGCCAGCAGTTACAGGGACACCGGGGAGCTGTTTTTT. It yields the protein CASSYRDTGELFF. The chain uses TRBV6-4 and TRBJ2-2; D is perhaps TRBD1 (6 bases). Germline CDR1 MRHNA, CDR2 SNTAGT. CDR3 length equals 13 residues. V was trimmed by 5 bases and J by 3 bases, leaving 7 bases between them.

This chain joins TRBV10-3 and TRBJ2-7; D might be TRBD1 (7 bases). This CDR3 is built from 12 residues. Trimming took off 3 bases at V and 7 bases at J, with 10 bases between the two ends. Germline CDR1 reads ENHRY; CDR2 reads SYGVKD. CDR3 loop: CAISDPGGEQYF. The CDR3 DNA reads TGTGCCATCAGTGACCCAGGGGGGGAGCAGTACTTC.

This clonotype was counted only a few times. The chain recombines TRBV6-6 with TRBJ1-1; no clear D. V dropped 6 bases and J dropped 7 bases, with 12 bases sitting between them. The CDR3 sequence is 12 residues long. CDR1 and CDR2 (germline): MNHNY, SVGAGI (reference sequence). In nucleotides, the CDR3 is TGTGCCAGCAGCCCCTCGTTTGGTGAAGCTTTCTTT. Amino acids: CASSPSFGEAFF.

This clonotype was detected a few times. The chain is built from TRBV6-2 or TRBV6-3 and TRBJ1-2; D gene ambiguous. CDR3 length equals 14 residues. Trimming removed 8 bases at V and 5 bases at J, with 18 bases between. CDR1 is MNHEY and CDR2 is SVGEGT in the germline V gene. The CDR3 DNA is TGTGCCAGCGCCAACGACGCCGTTCGGTATGGCTACACCTTC. Its protein product is CASANDAVRYGYTF.

V is TRBV6-2 or TRBV6-3 and J is TRBJ2-1; the D gene could be TRBD1 or TRBD2 (6 bases each). V was pared by 6 bases and J by 0 bases, with 21 bases between. Germline loops: CDR1 MNHEY, CDR2 SVGEGT. CDR3 length: 18 amino acids. CDR3 nucleotides: TGTGCCAGCAGGAATACCGGAGGGGGTCAAAGCTCCTACAATGAGCAGTTCTTC. It translates to CASRNTGGGQSSYNEQFF.

This clonotype was counted between two and nine times. The CDR3 loop is CASSIPAGPTDTQYF. The DNA for the CDR3 is TGTGCCAGTAGTATACCAGCGGGGCCCACAGATACGCAGTATTTT. V usage is TRBV19 and J usage is TRBJ2-3; 7 nucleotides match TRBD2. This CDR3 has 15 amino acids. CDR1 LNHDA and CDR2 SQIVND come from the germline V gene (reference sequence). Trimming removed 2 bases from V and 2 bases from J; junction bases left unmatched: 4.

This clonotype was detected many times. This rearrangement joins TRBV29-1 to TRBJ2-5; no definite D call. Trimming stripped 7 bases from V and 2 bases from J, with 11 bases between. The CDR3 loop spans 12 amino acids. Germline-derived CDR1 and CDR2 are SQVTM and ANQGSEA. The CDR3 DNA sequence: TGCAGCGCCGAGTTGGGGCAAGAGACCCAGTACTTC. It codes for CSAELGQETQYF.

The chain employs TRBV20-1 and TRBJ2-5; the match to TRBD1 covers 7 bases. V shed 7 bases and J 4 bases; nucleotides not matched to a gene: 6. The length of the CDR3 is 12 residues. Per germline, CDR1 DFQATT and CDR2 SNEGSKA (reference sequence). The CDR3 DNA is TGCAGTGTCGACAGGGAAACAGAGACCCAGTACTTC. This codes for CSVDRETETQYF.

The gene calls are TRBV10-3 and TRBJ2-1; D is unresolved. Germline loops: CDR1 ENHRY, CDR2 SYGVKD. The CDR3 extends over 12 amino acids. With 11 bases removed from V and 7 bases from J, the gap between germline ends came to 15 bases. The CDR3 DNA reads TGTGCCTCCCGGCGAGATGAGAATGAGCAGTTCTTC. This gives the protein CASRRDENEQFF.

A note on this clonotype: A junction end diverges from the germline sequence, so it may reflect a read error. The V gene is TRBV2, the J gene TRBJ2-7, with 10 bases matching TRBD1. CDR3 length equals 13 residues. Germline V gene lookup returns CDR1 SNHLY and CDR2 FYNNEI. The CDR3: CASSGTGAYEQYF. In DNA, the CDR3 is TGCGCCAGCAGTGGGACAGGGGCCTACGAGCAGTACTTC. Variable domain in full (rest from reference TRBV2 and TRBJ2-7): EPEVTQTPSHQVTQMGQEVILRCVPISNHLYFYWYRQILGQKVEFLVSFYNNEISEKSEIFDDQFSVERPDGSNFTLKIRSTKLEDSAMYFCASSGTGAYEQYFGPGTRLTVT.

This clonotype appeared a few times. The chain carries TRBV9 and TRBJ2-1; D is undetermined. CDR1 is SGDLS and CDR2 is YYNGEE in the germline V gene. Trimming shortened V by 1 base and J by 0 bases, and 8 bases separated the two germline ends. The CDR3 is made up of 15 amino acids. The CDR3 region is CASSVTGSSYNEQFF. DNA of the CDR3: TGTGCCAGCAGCGTAACGGGTAGCTCCTACAATGAGCAGTTCTTC.

This sequence joins TRBV7-9 and TRBJ1-5; D call uncertain. Trimming left V 4 bases short and J 10 bases short, with 20 bases between. The germline V gene encodes CDR1 SEHNR and CDR2 FQNEAQ (reference sequence). CDR3 length: 15 residues. The CDR3 spells CASSSRRAGEGPQHF. In DNA form, the CDR3 reads TGTGCCAGCAGCTCTCGGAGGGCGGGCGAGGGACCCCAGCATTTT.

The sample holds many counts of this clonotype. The chain is built from TRBV7-2 and TRBJ2-7; no firm D call. The CDR3 totals 11 residues. Germline V gene sequence: CDR1 SGHTA, CDR2 FQGNSA. Trimming cost V 4 bases and J 7 bases, with 8 bases left between them. CDR3 region: CASSSRREQYF. CDR3 bases: TGTGCCAGCAGCTCCAGACGAGAGCAGTACTTC.

The chain couples TRBV6-2 or TRBV6-3 to TRBJ2-1; 10 nucleotides align to TRBD2. The V gene end was trimmed by 0 bases and the J gene end by 4 bases; junction bases not matched to a gene: 6. Per germline, CDR1 MNHEY and CDR2 SVGEGT. The CDR3 spans 17 residues. The CDR3: CASSYSPSGGLYNEQFF. For the CDR3, the DNA is TGTGCCAGCAGTTACTCGCCTAGCGGGGGTTTATACAATGAGCAGTTCTTC.

This clonotype was seen only a few times. The chain employs TRBV6-1 and TRBJ2-4, with D hard to call. CDR1 is MNHNS and CDR2 is SASEGT in the germline V gene. The CDR3 spans 17 residues. Between the trimmed V and J ends, which lost 11 bases and 1 base, there was a span of 24 bases. The CDR3 region is CAAVLEAGLVAKNIQYF. CDR3 nucleotides: TGTGCCGCGGTCTTAGAGGCTGGGTTAGTGGCCAAAAACATTCAGTACTTC.

A few counts support this clonotype. V gene TRBV20-1 combines with J gene TRBJ2-7; D possibly corresponds to TRBD1 (6 bases). V was shortened by 1 base and J by 1 base, with 11 bases between the two germline ends. The CDR3 loop spans 14 amino acids. Germline V gene data show CDR1 as DFQATT and CDR2 as SNEGSKA (reference sequence). The CDR3 sequence is CSARAGTGSYEQYF. CDR3 nucleotide sequence: TGCAGTGCTAGAGCCGGAACAGGGTCCTACGAGCAGTACTTC.

This clonotype was found a few times. The chain is built from TRBV20-1 and TRBJ2-7; possibly TRBD1 or TRBD2 for D (5 bases each). Germline values: CDR1 DFQATT, CDR2 SNEGSKA (reference sequence). The V and J ends lost 4 bases and 2 bases respectively, with 21 bases between them. The CDR3 is 16 residues long. The CDR3 reads CSATDDWDQGAYEQYF. The CDR3 bases are TGCAGTGCTACCGACGACTGGGACCAAGGCGCCTACGAGCAGTACTTC.

The J gene is TRBJ2-1, the V gene TRBV7-2, with TRBD2 identical over 10 bases. The germline gives CDR1 SGHTA, CDR2 FQGNSA. V was clipped by 8 bases and J by 13 bases; unmatched bases: 8. The CDR3 loop spans 12 amino acids. The CDR3 bases are TGTGCCAGCGGGGATCTAGCGGGAGTCCAGTTCTTC. It yields the protein CASGDLAGVQFF.

The rearrangement links TRBV6-5 to TRBJ2-5; D gene ambiguous. The germline V gene has CDR1 MNHEY and CDR2 SVGAGI. This CDR3 has 14 residues. V lost 2 bases to trimming and J lost 1 base, with 8 bases between them. CDR3 bases: TGTGCCAGCAGTTACCTCTCTCCCCAAGAGACCCAGTACTTC. Translated, it gives CASSYLSPQETQYF.

V is TRBV7-2 and J is TRBJ1-1; TRBD1 is a possible D gene (6 bases). V lost 3 bases to trimming and J lost 6 bases, with 14 bases between them. Germline CDR1 SGHTA, CDR2 FQGNSA. CDR3 size: 14 residues. CDR3 sequence (DNA): TGTGCCAGCAGCTTCCGAACAGGGTCCGCTGAAGCTTTCTTT. The encoded protein is CASSFRTGSAEAFF.

This clonotype occurred a few times. This sequence joins TRBV7-2 and TRBJ1-1; unclear D gene. Trimming took 1 base from V and 10 from J, leaving 10 bases between them. CDR1 is SGHTA and CDR2 is FQGNSA in the germline V gene. The CDR3 totals 12 residues. DNA of the CDR3: TGTGCCAGCAGCTTAGTCAAGGAGGGAGCTTTCTTT. Amino acid sequence: CASSLVKEGAFF.

This clonotype was observed once. The chain links TRBV15 to TRBJ2-3; the match to TRBD2 covers 12 bases. J was trimmed by 8 bases and V by 3 bases; bases with no gene match: 6. Germline CDR1 is LNHNV and CDR2 is YYDKDF (reference sequence). This CDR3 region has 15 residues. For the CDR3, the DNA is TGTGCCACCAGCAGGCAACTAGCGGGGGGTTCTACGCAGTATTTT. Its protein is CATSRQLAGGSTQYF.